The 6 T cell receptor beta chains in this list originate from one sample, sequenced in a study of T cell repertoires in cytomegalovirus infection. These TCRs are of unknown antigen specificity. TCRdb called the reads again in MiXCR, with one record for every CDR3 protein. The table shows 450,000 to 650,000 distinct CDR3 sequences, with about 39% occurring only once. The source material was cultured PBMCs, sampled from culture after CMV antigen stimulation. These receptors all stem from a human donor in good health (CMV status not recorded). Some clones in this sample may be carry-over from other donors' samples.

This clonotype was recorded a few times. The genes are TRBV7-2 and TRBJ1-2, with TRBD1 matching 10 bases. The CDR3 spans 17 residues. Looked up from germline, CDR1 is SGHTA and CDR2 is FQGNSA. V shed 5 bases and J 8 bases; nucleotides not matched to a gene: 17. The DNA for the CDR3 is TGTGCCAGCAGCGTCCCGGGGACAGGGGCCCATCAGAGGGGCTACACCTTC. The encoded protein is CASSVPGTGAHQRGYTF.

The chain carries TRBV19 and TRBJ1-5; TRBD1 might be the D (6 bases). Germline lookup yields CDR1 LNHDA and CDR2 SQIVND (reference sequence). The CDR3 is 13 residues long. The V and J ends lost 9 bases and 5 bases respectively, with 14 bases between them. CDR3 sequence: CASKVPGDQPQHF. The CDR3 DNA reads as TGTGCCAGCAAAGTGCCAGGGGATCAGCCCCAGCATTTT.

This clonotype came up a few times. The CDR3, as DNA: TGTGCCAGCAGCGTAGGGGTAGCGGGGGAAGAGACCCAGTACTTC. Its translation is CASSVGVAGEETQYF. This chain links TRBV7-6 with TRBJ2-5, with 9 bases aligning to TRBD2. The V gene's germline CDR1 is SGHVS and CDR2 FNYEAQ. J gave up 3 bases and V 5 bases, and 7 bases lay outside the gene matches. There are 15 residues in the CDR3. The full variable domain, with the rest looked up from reference TRBV7-6 and TRBJ2-5, is GAGVSQSPRYKVTKRGQDVALRCDPISGHVSLYWYRQALGQGPEFLTYFNYEAQQDKSGLPNDRFSAERPEGSISTLTIQRTEQRDSAMYRCASSVGVAGEETQYFGPGTRLLVL.

The chain carries TRBV7-2 and TRBJ2-7; D is unclear. V was clipped by 0 bases and J by 5 bases, with 14 bases between them. This CDR3 is built from 15 residues. Germline-derived CDR1 and CDR2 are SGHTA and FQGNSA. DNA for the CDR3: TGTGCCAGCAGCTTAGCCAGCCTACCGGTCCACGAGCAGTACTTC. This encodes CASSLASLPVHEQYF.

The chain has TRBV18 and TRBJ2-7, with 9 bases that match TRBD1. After removal of 3 bases from V and 2 bases from J, the junction contained 5 bases not matched to a gene. This CDR3 has 15 amino acids. The germline V gene has CDR1 KGHSH and CDR2 LQKENI. CDR3 amino acids: CASSPRQGGTYEQYF. Here the CDR3 DNA reads TGTGCCAGCTCACCCCGACAGGGGGGAACCTACGAGCAGTACTTC. Using reference TRBV18 and TRBJ2-7 for the parts outside the CDR3, the full variable domain is NAGVMQNPRHLVRRRGQEARLRCSPMKGHSHVYWYRQLPEEGLKFMVYLQKENIIDESGMPKERFSAEFPKEGPSILRIQQVVRGDSAAYFCASSPRQGGTYEQYFGPGTRLTVT.

V and J are TRBV7-2 and TRBJ2-5; 7 bases map to TRBD2. The CDR3 has 15 residues. Per the germline V gene, CDR1 is SGHTA and CDR2 is FQGNSA. The ends lost 1 base at V and 4 bases at J; junction bases unmatched: 6. The CDR3: CASSLGLAQRETQYF. CDR3 DNA: TGTGCCAGCAGCTTAGGACTAGCACAGAGAGAGACCCAGTACTTC.